One sample yielded the 6 T cell receptor beta chains listed below, sequenced in a study of blood T cells in healthy people across ages. Sample-barcoded 5' priming and a J-beta primer mix drove a second PCR of about 6 to 12 cycles. MiXCR, applied by TCRdb to the 5' RACE reads, yields one record per CDR3 protein. This sample has over 950,000 distinct CDR3 sequences, with 35% to 40% found just once. The material sequenced was blood. Source of these receptors: a man aged 18-30 years in good health.

This sequence joins TRBV6-5 and TRBJ1-2; TRBD1 is a possible D gene (5 bases). In germline, CDR1 is MNHEY, CDR2 SVGAGI. Trimming removed 8 bases from V and 5 bases from J, with 12 bases in between. This CDR3 comprises 12 residues. As DNA, the CDR3 is TGTGCCAGCGGGGGACGGGATTATGGCTACACCTTC. Residues: CASGGRDYGYTF.

The gene calls are TRBV7-9 and TRBJ1-6, with D possibly matching TRBD1 (5 bases). Germline lookup yields CDR1 SEHNR and CDR2 FQNEAQ (reference sequence). Trimming took 4 bases from V and 9 from J, leaving 16 bases between them. CDR3 length: 15 amino acids. CDR3 DNA: TGTGCCAGCAGCTCCCTAGGAGGGGAAGGTTCACCCCTCCACTTT. This translates into CASSSLGGEGSPLHF.

This clonotype was found a few times. V is TRBV6-5 and J is TRBJ2-1; unclear D gene. Per germline, CDR1 MNHEY and CDR2 SVGAGI. V gave up 8 bases and J gave up 4 bases, with 21 bases separating them. This CDR3 region has 16 residues. Here the CDR3 DNA reads TGTGCCAGCTACTTATTTGCAGGAGCTCCTTACAATGAGCAGTTCTTC. Its translation: CASYLFAGAPYNEQFF.

This clonotype was observed a handful of times. The rearrangement links TRBV2 to TRBJ2-3, with TRBD2 matching over 7 bases. CDR3 length equals 15 residues. The ends lost 4 bases at V and 0 bases at J; junction bases unmatched: 4. Germline V gene lookup returns CDR1 SNHLY and CDR2 FYNNEI. For the CDR3, the DNA is TGTGCCAGCAGTGGACGGACTAGGAGCACAGATACGCAGTATTTT. Residues: CASSGRTRSTDTQYF. Looking up the rest from reference TRBV2 and TRBJ2-3 gives the full variable domain: EPEVTQTPSHQVTQMGQEVILRCVPISNHLYFYWYRQILGQKVEFLVSFYNNEISEKSEIFDDQFSVERPDGSNFTLKIRSTKLEDSAMYFCASSGRTRSTDTQYFGPGTRLTVL.

The chain is built from TRBV12-5 and TRBJ2-1; D could derive from TRBD1 or TRBD2 (6 bases each). Germline V gene sequence: CDR1 LGHNT, CDR2 FRNRAP. There are 19 residues in the CDR3. The V gene lost 5 bases and the J gene lost 0 bases, with 23 bases spanning the gap. The CDR3: CASGLPRGANLASYNEQFF. The CDR3 DNA sequence: TGTGCTAGTGGTCTTCCAAGGGGGGCCAACCTAGCCTCCTACAATGAGCAGTTCTTC.

This sequence joins TRBV6-1 and TRBJ2-1, with 13 bases that match TRBD2. The CDR3 totals 18 residues. Germline V CDR1 and CDR2: MNHNS, SASEGT. The J segment lost 5 bases and the V segment lost 6 bases, leaving 13 bases of the junction unmatched. CDR3 sequence reads: CASRRGSGGLAGDNEQFF. In DNA, the CDR3 is TGTGCCAGCAGACGTGGTTCTGGAGGACTAGCGGGGGACAATGAGCAGTTCTTC.